A selection of T cell receptor beta chains follows, all from one sample in a study of shared clonotypes between healthy human individuals. Method: immunoSEQ multiplex PCR; TCRdb's copy keeps in-frame clones and lacks some. Altogether around 2.1 million clones are present, 85% to 95% being singletons, with the ten largest covering 1.5% to 2%. The specimen was naive CD8+ T cells from PBMCs. The receptors derive from a young man in good health. Some clones in this sample may be carry-over from other donors' samples. Each CDR3 is given with its conserved first and last residue. The D gene is left open where the match is weak. Size values are once, few and many counts, or a class for expanded clones, and some rows have none.

>-|TRBV15|once|14|TRBJ2-7
TGTGCCACCAGCAGGAACTCGGGATCCTACGAGCAGTACTTC
CATSRNSGSYEQYF
>TRBD1|TRBV10-3|-|12|TRBJ1-2
TGTGCCATTTACAGGGGTAACTATGGCTACACCTTC
CAIYRGNYGYTF
>TRBD1|TRBV28|once|15|TRBJ2-4
TGTGCCAGCAGCACGGGACAGGGAAACAAAAACATTCAGTACTTC
CASSTGQGNKNIQYF
>TRBD1|TRBV7-6|-|17|TRBJ2-7
TGTGCCAGCAGCTTACTCCTCCGGGACAGGGGGCGGAGGGAGCAGTACTTC
CASSLLLRDRGRREQYF
>-|TRBV25-1|-|10|TRBJ2-3
TGTGCCAGCAAAGCGGATACGCAGTATTTT
CASKADTQYF
>-|TRBV15|-|14|TRBJ2-7
TGTGCCACCAGCATTTGGGACCACCACTACGAGCAGTACTTC
CATSIWDHHYEQYF
>TRBD2|TRBV9|-|15|TRBJ2-1
TGTGCCAGCAGCCCGGGGAGCGGGATTGTCAATGAGCAGTTCTTC
CASSPGSGIVNEQFF
>-|TRBV6-1|-|10|TRBJ2-2
TGTGCCACCCTTCTCGGGGAGCTGTTTTTT
CATLLGELFF
>-|TRBV7-9|-|15|TRBJ1-3
TGTGCCAGCAGCAGTCGGGAGCCTACCCAGAACACCATATATTTT
CASSSREPTQNTIYF
>TRBD1|TRBV29-1|-|14|TRBJ2-5
TGCAGCGTTGAACTATGGGACAGGGTAGAGACCCAGTACTTC
CSVELWDRVETQYF
>-|TRBV5-6|once|16|TRBJ2-3
TGTGCCAGCAGCTTGGATCAGGGCGGGAGCACAGATACGCAGTATTTT
CASSLDQGGSTDTQYF
>-|TRBV27|-|15|TRBJ1-5
TGTGCCAGTGGCCCTGGGCCGGGAGGGAGTCAGCCCCAGCATTTT
CASGPGPGGSQPQHF
>-|TRBV7-2|-|16|TRBJ2-7
TGTGCCAGCAGCTTAGTAGGACGGGAGAGGAGCCACGAGCAGTACTTC
CASSLVGRERSHEQYF
>TRBD2|TRBV11-2|-|16|TRBJ2-1
TGTGCCAGCAGCCCCTACCGGGGGGGGTCCTACAATGAGCAGTTCTTC
CASSPYRGGSYNEQFF
>-|TRBV6-1|-|10|TRBJ2-3
TGTGCCAGCAAAACAGATACGCAGTATTTT
CASKTDTQYF
>-|TRBV4-1|-|16|TRBJ1-4
TGCGCCAGCAGCCTCGGTGACCTGGGTATTTACGAAAAACTGTTTTTT
CASSLGDLGIYEKLFF
>-|TRBV29-1|-|14|TRBJ2-3
TGCAGCGCCCCCATCGGGGCGAGGCGAGATACGCAGTATTTT
CSAPIGARRDTQYF
>-|TRBV19|-|15|TRBJ2-1
TGTGCCAGTAGTATAGGGGCGGGGAGCTACAATGAGCAGTTCTTC
CASSIGAGSYNEQFF
>TRBD2|TRBV9|-|14|TRBJ2-2
TGTGCCAGCAGCGCGGGAGGGAATACCGGGGAGCTGTTTTTT
CASSAGGNTGELFF
>-|TRBV11-2|once|11|TRBJ2-7
TGTGCCAGCAGCTTATGGGGGGAGCAGTACTTC
CASSLWGEQYF
>-|TRBV27|-|13|TRBJ2-7
TGTGCCAGCAAAAGTCTGATCTCCTACGAGCAGTACTTC
CASKSLISYEQYF
>TRBD2|TRBV28|-|14|TRBJ2-7
TGTGCCAGCAGCACCTGGGGGGGAGGATACGAGCAGTACTTC
CASSTWGGGYEQYF
>TRBD2|TRBV27|-|14|TRBJ2-7
TGTGCCAGCACTGGGACTAGCGCCTCCTACGAGCAGTACTTC
CASTGTSASYEQYF
>-|TRBV2|few|12|TRBJ2-7
TGTGCCAGCAACAGCGGACCCTACGAGCAGTACTTC
CASNSGPYEQYF
>-|TRBV4-1|-|16|TRBJ1-1
TGCGCCAGCAGCCAAGAGGCCGGGCGGGGGATCACTGAAGCTTTCTTT
CASSQEAGRGITEAFF
>-|TRBV11-2|-|15|TRBJ1-1
TGTGCCAGCAGCTTAGATCAATTAGGGACAACTGAAGCTTTCTTT
CASSLDQLGTTEAFF
>-|TRBV28|-|14|TRBJ1-1
TGTGCCAGCAGTCCCAGCCGGAGCGCATCGGAAGCTTTCTTT
CASSPSRSASEAFF
>-|TRBV4-1|once|15|TRBJ1-5
TGCGCCAGCAGCCCCCGTGGGAGTGGCAATCAGCCCCAGCATTTT
CASSPRGSGNQPQHF
>-|TRBV5-1|-|15|TRBJ2-7
TGCGCCAGCAGCTTGGGGGCAGAATTTCTCTACGAGCAGTACTTC
CASSLGAEFLYEQYF
>-|TRBV9|-|13|TRBJ2-2
TGTGCCAGCAGAGCCGGGGACACCGGGGAGCTGTTTTTT
CASRAGDTGELFF
>-|TRBV28|once|13|TRBJ2-2
TGTGCCAGCAGCCTTACTCGAGCCGGGGAGCTGTTTTTT
CASSLTRAGELFF
>-|TRBV29-1|-|16|TRBJ1-1
TGCAGCGTTGAAGATAGTGGGGGGGCGCGAAGCACTGAAGCTTTCTTT
CSVEDSGGARSTEAFF
>TRBD2|TRBV19|once|13|TRBJ2-1
TGTGCCAGTAGTATTCTAATAGCGGGTGAGCAGTTCTTC
CASSILIAGEQFF
>TRBD2|TRBV27|-|15|TRBJ2-1
TGTGCCAGCAAGATACTAGCGGGAGTTGTCGATGAGCAGTTCTTC
CASKILAGVVDEQFF
>-|TRBV7-9|-|19|TRBJ1-4
TGTGCCAGCAGCCCGCCGGGACACCACACGTCGGGGACTAATGAAAAACTGTTTTTT
CASSPPGHHTSGTNEKLFF
>-|TRBV2|-|14|TRBJ1-1
TGTGCCAGCAGTGATCGCGGGGGTGGCACTGAAGCTTTCTTT
CASSDRGGGTEAFF
>TRBD2|TRBV13|-|16|TRBJ2-1
TGTGCCAGCAGCCCGGGACTAGCGGGAGGGCCGGGTGAGCAGTTCTTC
CASSPGLAGGPGEQFF
>-|TRBV28|-|15|TRBJ2-7
TGTGCCAGCAGTTTGCCCCAAGGGGCGCCCTACGAGCAGTACTTC
CASSLPQGAPYEQYF
>-|TRBV11-2|-|17|TRBJ2-4
TGTGCCAGCAGCCCAAAGGGCGTGAGCTGGGCCAAAAACATTCAGTACTTC
CASSPKGVSWAKNIQYF
>-|TRBV27|-|14|TRBJ2-1
TGTGCCAGCAGTTCATTTAGCTCCTACAATGAGCAGTTCTTC
CASSSFSSYNEQFF
>-|TRBV6-5|-|13|TRBJ2-2
TGTGCCAGCAGCATCAGGGATCCCGGGGAGCTGTTTTTT
CASSIRDPGELFF
>-|TRBV6-1|few|14|TRBJ2-7
TGTGCCAGCAGTGCCCGAGGACAGTCCTACGAGCAGTACTTC
CASSARGQSYEQYF
>-|TRBV28|-|14|TRBJ1-4
TGTGCCAGCAGCCATACGTATCCTCCGGAAAAACTGTTTTTT
CASSHTYPPEKLFF
>-|TRBV12-5|-|11|TRBJ2-1
TGTGCTAGTGGTTTGGGCAATGAGCAGTTCTTC
CASGLGNEQFF
>-|TRBV13|-|13|TRBJ2-1
TGTGCCAGCAGCTCTAGACTTCTCGATGAGCAGTTCTTC
CASSSRLLDEQFF
>-|TRBV2|-|13|TRBJ2-5
TGTGCCAGCAGTCCCCAGACGGAAGAGACCCAGTACTTC
CASSPQTEETQYF
>-|TRBV27|-|14|TRBJ2-3
TGTGCCAGCAGTTCGCTAATGAACGTAGATACGCAGTATTTT
CASSSLMNVDTQYF
>-|TRBV11-2|once|12|TRBJ2-1
TGTGCCAGCAGCCCAAGCGGGCGCGGGGAGTTCTTC
CASSPSGRGEFF
>-|TRBV7-9|-|13|TRBJ1-4
TGTGCCAGCAAGAACGCAACTAATGAAAAACTGTTTTTT
CASKNATNEKLFF
>TRBD2|TRBV5-8|once|15|TRBJ2-1
TGTGCCAGCAGCTTCACTAGCGTTATCGGGAATGAGCAGTTCTTC
CASSFTSVIGNEQFF